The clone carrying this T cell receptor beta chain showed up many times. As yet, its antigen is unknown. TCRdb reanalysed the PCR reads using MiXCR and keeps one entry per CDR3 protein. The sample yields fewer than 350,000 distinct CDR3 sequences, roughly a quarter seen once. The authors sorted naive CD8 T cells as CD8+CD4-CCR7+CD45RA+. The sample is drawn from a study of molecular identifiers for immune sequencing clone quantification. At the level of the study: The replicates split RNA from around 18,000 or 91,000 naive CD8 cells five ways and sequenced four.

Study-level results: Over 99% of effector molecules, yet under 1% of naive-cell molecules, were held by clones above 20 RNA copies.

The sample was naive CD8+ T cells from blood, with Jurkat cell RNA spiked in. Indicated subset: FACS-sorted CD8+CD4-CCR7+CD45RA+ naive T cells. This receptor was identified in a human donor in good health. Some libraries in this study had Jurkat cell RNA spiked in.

The CDR3 is CSVEGDPEQVDTQYF. In DNA form, the CDR3 reads TGCAGCGTTGAAGGGGACCCCGAACAAGTGGATACGCAGTATTTT. The chain recombines TRBV29-1 with TRBJ2-3, with D perhaps given as TRBD1 or TRBD2 (5 bases each). CDR1 and CDR2 from the germline V gene are SQVTM and ANQGSEA. Trimming took 1 base from V and 6 from J, leaving 17 bases between them. CDR3 length: 15 residues.